This TCR beta chain was recovered during a study of T-cell memory formation after mild COVID-19. TCRdb itself ran the 5' RACE reads through MiXCR, one entry per CDR3 protein. The sample carries a few hundred thousand distinct CDR3 sequences, roughly 21% recorded once. In its sample, this clonotype was seen a few times. The antigen is unknown. Germline CDR1 and CDR2: MNHEY and SVGEGT. There are 17 residues in the CDR3. The V gene end was trimmed by 7 bases and the J gene end by 1 base; junction bases not matched to a gene: 9. Notes on the study in general: Memory from before infection featured some responding clones, which suggests cross-reactive memory joined. Largely, contracting CD4+ clones fell within CM and EM, and contracting CD8+ clones within EMRA.

Material: PBMCs or a T cell subset sorted from them (not recorded which). This rearrangement joins TRBV6-2 or TRBV6-3 to TRBJ2-6; 8 positions match TRBD1. The source of this sequence is an adult woman who had mild COVID-19 (a few samples of this study predate the infection). Cell type and time point are not known. CDR3 amino acids: CASTRTGGGSGANVLTF. CDR3 in DNA: TGTGCCAGCACGAGAACAGGGGGTGGATCTGGGGCCAACGTCCTGACTTTC.